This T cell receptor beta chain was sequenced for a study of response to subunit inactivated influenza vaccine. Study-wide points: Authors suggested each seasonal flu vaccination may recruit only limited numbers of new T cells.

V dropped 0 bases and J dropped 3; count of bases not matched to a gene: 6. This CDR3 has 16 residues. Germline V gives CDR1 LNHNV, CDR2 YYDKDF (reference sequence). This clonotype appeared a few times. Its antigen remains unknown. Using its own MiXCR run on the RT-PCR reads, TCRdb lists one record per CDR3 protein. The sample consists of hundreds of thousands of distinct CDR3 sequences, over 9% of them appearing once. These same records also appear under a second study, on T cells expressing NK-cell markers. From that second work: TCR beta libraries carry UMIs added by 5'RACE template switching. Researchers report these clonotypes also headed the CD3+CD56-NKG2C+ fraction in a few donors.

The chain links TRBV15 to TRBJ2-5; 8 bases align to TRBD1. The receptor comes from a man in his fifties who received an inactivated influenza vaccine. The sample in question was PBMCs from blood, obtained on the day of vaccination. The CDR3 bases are TGTGCCACCAGCAGAGATGCCACAGGGGGGAAAGAGACCCAGTACTTC. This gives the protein CATSRDATGGKETQYF. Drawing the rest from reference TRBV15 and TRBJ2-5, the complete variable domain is DAMVIQNPRYQVTQFGKPVTLSCSQTLNHNVMYWYQQKSSQAPKLLFHYYDKDFNNEADTPDNFQSRRPNTSFCFLDIRSPGLGDTAMYLCATSRDATGGKETQYFGPGTRLLVL.